This TCR beta chain was documented in a study of blood T cell repertoires in COVID-19. Study information: The United States, Italy and Spain provided the acute and convalescent COVID-19 samples.

The CDR3 sequence is 16 residues long. CDR1 is SQVTM and CDR2 is ANQGSEA in the germline V gene. V dropped 1 base and J dropped 1; count of bases not matched to a gene: 10. In the authors' workflow: For nucleated cells, counts were estimated from reference gene primer amplification. Assay: immunoSEQ multiplex PCR; the TCRdb copy retains only in-frame clones and omits some. D and trimming were read from the DNA, whereas the V and J calls and clone size are those reported in that table. The sample holds about 200,000 clones, 82% seen once. Patients of the Seattle cohort, enrolled during active infection, were followed longitudinally.

The sequenced sample consisted of peripheral blood. The TCR comes from a woman aged 55 to 70 with COVID-19, enrolled during active disease. The V call is TRBV29-1, the J call TRBJ2-7; 7 nucleotides match TRBD2. CDR3 region: CSVEVVGGAGSYEQYF. CDR3 nucleotides: TGCAGCGTTGAAGTAGTGGGGGGAGCGGGGTCCTACGAGCAGTACTTC.